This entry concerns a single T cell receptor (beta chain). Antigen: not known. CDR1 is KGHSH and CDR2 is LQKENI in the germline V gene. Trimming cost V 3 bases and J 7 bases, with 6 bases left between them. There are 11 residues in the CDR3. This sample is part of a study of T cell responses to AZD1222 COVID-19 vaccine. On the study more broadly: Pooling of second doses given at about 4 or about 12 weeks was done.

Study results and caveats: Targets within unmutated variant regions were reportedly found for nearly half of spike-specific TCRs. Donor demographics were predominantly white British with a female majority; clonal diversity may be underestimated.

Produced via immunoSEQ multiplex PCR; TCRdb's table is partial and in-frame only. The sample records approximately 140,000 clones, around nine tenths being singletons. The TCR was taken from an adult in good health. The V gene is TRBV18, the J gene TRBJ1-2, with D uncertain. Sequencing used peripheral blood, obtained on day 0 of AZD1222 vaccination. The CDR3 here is CASSPVGGYTF. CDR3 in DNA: TGTGCCAGCTCACCTGTGGGTGGCTACACCTTC. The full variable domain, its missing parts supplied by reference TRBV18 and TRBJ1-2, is NAGVMQNPRHLVRRRGQEARLRCSPMKGHSHVYWYRQLPEEGLKFMVYLQKENIIDESGMPKERFSAEFPKEGPSILRIQQVVRGDSAAYFCASSPVGGYTFGSGTRLTVV.